Following are 4 T cell receptor beta chains from one sample sequenced in a study of graft-versus-host responses after intestinal transplantation. Clones were sequenced by immunoSEQ multiplex PCR, and TCRdb holds only the in-frame ones, with some missing. The sample consists of around 100,000 clones, 85% to 95% of them appearing once. No antigen has been assigned to these receptors. The source was unstimulated CD8+ T cells sorted from spleen or lymph node cells, collected before transplant. The origin of the receptors is a human donor who was the organ donor for an intestinal transplant.

The chain combines TRBV7-2 with TRBJ1-2, with TRBD1 as a possible D gene (5 bases). Trimming took off 5 bases at V and 7 bases at J, with 23 bases between the two ends. Per germline, CDR1 SGHTA and CDR2 FQGNSA. The CDR3 is made up of 16 amino acids. The chain's CDR3 is CASSGRRDRRMGGYTF. CDR3 bases: TGTGCCAGCAGCGGGCGGAGGGACCGCCGGATGGGTGGCTACACCTTC. Full variable domain (remainder filled in from reference TRBV7-2 and TRBJ1-2): GAGVSQSPSNKVTEKGKDVELRCDPISGHTALYWYRQSLGQGLEFLIYFQGNSAPDKSGLPSDRFSAERTGGSVSTLTIQRTQQEDSAVYLCASSGRRDRRMGGYTFGSGTRLTVV.

V and J are TRBV28 and TRBJ1-1, with TRBD1 matching 8 bases. The CDR3 covers 15 residues. The germline V gene has CDR1 MDHEN and CDR2 SYDVKM. Trimming took 3 bases from V and 4 from J; bases not matched to a gene: 7. As DNA, the CDR3 is TGTGCCAGCAGTTTCCCCGGACAGGGTGGCACTGAAGCTTTCTTT. This codes for CASSFPGQGGTEAFF.

The gene calls are TRBV5-1 and TRBJ2-3; no reliable D call. This CDR3 is 12 amino acids long. Trimming left V 3 bases short and J 0 bases short, with 2 bases between. In germline, CDR1 is SGHRS, CDR2 YFSETQ. The CDR3 DNA sequence: TGCGCCAGCAGCTCAAGCACAGATACGCAGTATTTT. It specifies CASSSSTDTQYF.

The V gene is TRBV9, the J gene TRBJ2-1; 13 positions agree with TRBD2. The CDR3 totals 21 residues. Germline CDR1 and CDR2: SGDLS and YYNGEE. Germline trimming cut 3 bases from V and 0 bases from J; bases unmatched to any gene: 15. CDR3 in amino acids: CASSDRSSGTSGTSSYNEQFF. For the CDR3, the DNA is TGTGCCAGCAGCGACAGATCTAGTGGGACTAGCGGGACAAGCTCCTACAATGAGCAGTTCTTC.